This TCR beta chain originates from a study of blood T cell repertoires in COVID-19. V shed 3 bases and J shed 5 bases, with 18 bases lying between them. In germline, CDR1 is SGHNT, CDR2 YYREEE (reference sequence). CDR3 size: 15 residues. Sequencing was performed with immunoSEQ multiplex PCR; in TCRdb, only in-frame clones are kept and a portion is missing. The table includes 72,000 or so clones, 81% detected once. Sequenced input: peripheral blood. The chain recombines TRBV5-4 with TRBJ2-7; D call uncertain. The source is a human donor in a cohort sampled during active COVID-19. CDR3 bases: TGTGCCAGCAGCTCGAACCTTGGGCCCGTCCACGAGCAGTACTTC. It codes for CASSSNLGPVHEQYF.